These T cell receptor beta chains were read from a single sample in a study. TCRdb ran MiXCR on the 5' RACE reads and lists one entry per CDR3 protein. Among about 50,000 distinct CDR3 sequences listed, roughly a sixth were seen once. Material for sequencing was naive CD4+ T cells sorted from blood. These receptors were obtained from a female donor with breast cancer. Each CDR3 is given with its conserved first and last residue. The order of the fields is J gene, V gene, CDR3 length, D gene, clone size, CDR3 DNA, CDR3 protein. D genes are given only for firm matches. Not all rows give a size; the values are once, few, many and, for expanded clones, a class.

TRBJ2-3,TRBV5-1,17,TRBD2,many,TGCGCCAGCAGCCTTTCCTCACTAGCGGGAGTCTCAGATACGCAGTATTTT,CASSLSSLAGVSDTQYF
TRBJ2-3,TRBV20-1,16,TRBD1,many,TGCAGTGCTAGAGGACCGGGACAGCGAAAAGGATATACGCAGTATTTT,CSARGPGQRKGYTQYF
TRBJ1-1,TRBV20-1,14,-,many,TGCAGTGCTAGAGATAACAGGGTGAACACTGAAGCTTTCTTT,CSARDNRVNTEAFF
TRBJ2-7,TRBV10-3,14,-,many,TGTGCCATCAGTGAGTTAGGGGCGGGATGGGAGCAGTACTTC,CAISELGAGWEQYF
TRBJ2-1,TRBV25-1,16,TRBD2,-,TGTACCAGCAGTGAGTCGGGGGGCGGGAGGCGCAATGAGCAGTTCTTC,CTSSESGGGRRNEQFF
TRBJ2-7,TRBV2,11,-,-,TGTGCCAGCAGCCAGAACTACGAGCAGTACTTC,CASSQNYEQYF
TRBJ1-2,TRBV3-1,13,TRBD1,-,TGTGCCAGCAGCCCCTCGACAGGGGGTGGCTACACCTTC,CASSPSTGGGYTF
TRBJ1-1,TRBV7-2,15,-,-,TGTGCCAGCAGCTTAGGTGTGGGATTAAACACTGAAGCTTTCTTT,CASSLGVGLNTEAFF
TRBJ1-1,TRBV12-3/TRBV12-4,14,TRBD1,few,TGTGCCAGCAGTTCTAGGACAGGGGTAACTGAAGCTTTCTTT,CASSSRTGVTEAFF
TRBJ1-2,TRBV3-1,14,-,-,TGTGCCAGCAGGCTGGGGGAAGGTGACTATGGCTACACCTTC,CASRLGEGDYGYTF
TRBJ2-1,TRBV12-3/TRBV12-4,16,TRBD2,-,TGTGCCAGCAGTTTTCGGAGCGGGGCGGTCTACAATGAGCAGTTCTTC,CASSFRSGAVYNEQFF
TRBJ1-1,TRBV5-1,14,-,-,TGCGCCAGCAGCCCCCAAGTTCGGTACGCTGAAGCTTTCTTT,CASSPQVRYAEAFF
TRBJ1-1,TRBV7-8,15,TRBD1,few,TGTGCCAGCAGCGCAGACAGGGGGAAGAACACTGAAGCTTTCTTT,CASSADRGKNTEAFF
TRBJ2-1,TRBV11-2,17,-,many,TGTGCCAGCAGCTTAGTGTTCTCTGTACAGGGTAAGCATGAGCAGTTCTTC,CASSLVFSVQGKHEQFF
TRBJ2-2,TRBV6-2/TRBV6-3,12,-,few,TGTGCCGGCAGTTACTCGGGCGGGGAGCTGTTTTTT,CAGSYSGGELFF
TRBJ2-5,TRBV20-1,16,TRBD2,many,TGCAGTGCTCCGACCGAGTTAACTAGCGGGAGAGAGACCCAGTACTTC,CSAPTELTSGRETQYF
TRBJ2-7,TRBV2,12,-,once,TGTGCCAGCACAGGAGTAAATTACGAGCAGTACTTC,CASTGVNYEQYF
TRBJ2-1,TRBV6-5,15,TRBD1,-,TGTGCCAGCTGTTACTCCGTAGGAACAGGGGCTGAGCAGTTCTTC,CASCYSVGTGAEQFF
TRBJ1-6,TRBV7-9,13,-,few,TGTGCCAGCAGCCGCCTTGATAATTCACCCCTCCACTTT,CASSRLDNSPLHF
TRBJ2-1,TRBV4-1,16,-,few,TGCGCCAGCAGCCGCCCCCAGGGAAGCGCCTACAATGAGCAGTTCTTC,CASSRPQGSAYNEQFF
TRBJ2-3,TRBV7-6,16,TRBD2,few,TGTGCCAGCAGCTTAGGCCTAGCGGGAGCGGGTGATACGCAGTATTTT,CASSLGLAGAGDTQYF
TRBJ2-2,TRBV7-6,13,-,-,TGTGCCAGCAGCTTAGCCTACACCGGGGAGCTGTTTTTT,CASSLAYTGELFF
TRBJ2-7,TRBV5-1,15,-,-,TGCGCCAGCAGCCCGGTTGGTACCGCCACCTACGAGCAGTACTTC,CASSPVGTATYEQYF
TRBJ1-2,TRBV6-5,14,TRBD1,-,TGTGCCAGCGGGGGGACAGGGGATTCCTATGACTACACCTTC,CASGGTGDSYDYTF
TRBJ2-1,TRBV20-1,16,TRBD1,many,TGCAGTGCCCCAGATCGGGACAGGGGAAGTTTGAATGAGCAGTTCTTC,CSAPDRDRGSLNEQFF
TRBJ1-1,TRBV20-1,14,TRBD1,-,TGCAGTGCTAGAGTTACAGGGGGGCAGACTGAAGCTTTCTTT,CSARVTGGQTEAFF
TRBJ1-5,TRBV5-1,15,-,-,TGCGCCAGCAGCTTGGGTACAGGCCGGGAACAGCCCCAGCATTTT,CASSLGTGREQPQHF
TRBJ1-1,TRBV18,13,-,once,TGTGCCAGCTCAGCCGGGGCAGAGAGCGAAGCTTTCTTT,CASSAGAESEAFF
TRBJ2-5,TRBV5-1,16,-,-,TGCGCCAGATCGAGAGACAGCCGGGGGGCTGACGAGACCCAGTACTTC,CARSRDSRGADETQYF
TRBJ2-3,TRBV7-8,14,-,many,TGTGCCAGCAGCAAGTGGGGGCTCACAGATACGCAGTATTTT,CASSKWGLTDTQYF
TRBJ2-5,TRBV7-2,15,TRBD2,-,TGTGCCAGCAGCCCTGACGGGGGGGGGTCGAAGACCCAGTACTTC,CASSPDGGGSKTQYF
TRBJ2-6,TRBV6-6,12,-,few,TGCGCCAGCCTTGGGGGGGCCAACGTCCTGACTTTC,CASLGGANVLTF
TRBJ2-7,TRBV7-2,15,TRBD2,-,TGTGCCAGCAGCGACCCCGGGGGGAATCCCTACGAGCAGTACTTC,CASSDPGGNPYEQYF
TRBJ2-2,TRBV12-3/TRBV12-4,15,-,-,TGTGCCAGCAAAGGGTCAGCAGGGTCCACCGGGGAGCTGTTTTTT,CASKGSAGSTGELFF
TRBJ2-6,TRBV5-1,17,TRBD1,-,TGCGCCAGCAGTTCTGGACAGGGGGCGTCTGGGGCCAACGTCCTGACTTTC,CASSSGQGASGANVLTF
TRBJ2-7,TRBV20-1,14,TRBD2,few,TGCAGTGCCATCCTAGCGGGAGGGCGAGACGAGCAGTACTTC,CSAILAGGRDEQYF
TRBJ2-2,TRBV5-1,18,TRBD2,few,TGCGCCAGCAGGGTAGTACCCAGCACTAGCGGGAGCACCGGGGAGCTGTTTTTT,CASRVVPSTSGSTGELFF
TRBJ2-7,TRBV6-2/TRBV6-3,15,TRBD2,many,TGTGCCAGCAGGCTAGCGGGAGTGAGCTCCTACGAGCAGTACTTC,CASRLAGVSSYEQYF
TRBJ1-2,TRBV3-1,14,-,few,TGTGCCAGCAGCCAAGATCGGTGGGGCTATGGCTACACCTTC,CASSQDRWGYGYTF
TRBJ2-2,TRBV7-2,14,-,-,TGTGCCAGCAGCTTATACGCGAACGCCGGGGGGCTGTTTTTT,CASSLYANAGGLFF
TRBJ1-5,TRBV7-2,16,-,many,TGTGCCAGCAGCTTAGCGAGGGGGGGCTCCCATCAGCCCCAGCATTTT,CASSLARGGSHQPQHF
TRBJ2-7,TRBV7-4,18,-,few,TGTGCCAGCAGCCTGTCGCCGGGCTCCAACTTTAGCTCCTACGAGCAGTACTTC,CASSLSPGSNFSSYEQYF
TRBJ2-5,TRBV10-3,14,TRBD1,few,TGTGCCATCAGTGACCTTGGACAGGGCGAGACCCAGTACTTC,CAISDLGQGETQYF